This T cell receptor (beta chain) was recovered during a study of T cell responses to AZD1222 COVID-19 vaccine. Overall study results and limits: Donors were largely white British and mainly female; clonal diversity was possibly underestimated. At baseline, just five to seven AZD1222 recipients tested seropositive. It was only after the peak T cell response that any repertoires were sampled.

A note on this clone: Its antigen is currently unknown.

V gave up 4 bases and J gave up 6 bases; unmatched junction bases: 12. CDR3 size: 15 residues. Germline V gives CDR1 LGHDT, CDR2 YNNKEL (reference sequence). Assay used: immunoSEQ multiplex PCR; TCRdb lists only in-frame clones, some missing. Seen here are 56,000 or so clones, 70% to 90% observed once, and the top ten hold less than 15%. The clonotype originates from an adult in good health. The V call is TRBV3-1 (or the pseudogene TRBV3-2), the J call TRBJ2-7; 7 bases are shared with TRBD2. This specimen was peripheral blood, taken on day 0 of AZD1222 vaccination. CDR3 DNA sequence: TGTGCCAGCAGCCCCCGGGCGGGGGTGCCTTCCGAGCAGTACTTC. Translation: CASSPRAGVPSEQYF.